The 7 T cell receptor beta chains reported below all come from one sample, sequenced in a study of Ad26.COV2.S vaccination and SARS-CoV-2 variants. Clones were sequenced by immunoSEQ multiplex PCR, and TCRdb holds only the in-frame ones, with some missing. The sample includes approximately 480,000 clones, roughly 89% of them seen just once. Treatment of the sample: over 15 received Ad26.COV2.S at low or high dose, single or two shots; 5 received placebo; per-sample allocation not given. Collection of the samples took place on day 63 after the first injection of vaccine or placebo. Sequenced material: peripheral blood, taken in a trial of Ad26.COV2.S vaccine versus placebo. Every receptor here comes from a person between 18 and 65 years old who received the Ad26.COV2.S COVID-19 vaccine or a placebo.

This rearrangement joins TRBV29-1 to TRBJ2-1; 12 bases align to TRBD2. Germline V gene sequence: CDR1 SQVTM, CDR2 ANQGSEA. The CDR3 runs 12 residues. The CDR3 DNA reads as TGCAGTCTGACTAGCGGGAGCGATGAGCAGTTCTTC. Translating gives CSLTSGSDEQFF.

This chain uses TRBV29-1 with TRBJ2-2; 9 nucleotides agree with TRBD2. The ends lost 7 bases at V and 4 bases at J; junction bases unmatched: 16. There are 17 residues in the CDR3. From germline, CDR1 is SQVTM and CDR2 ANQGSEA. DNA of the CDR3: TGCAGCGGGTCACTGGCGGGAGGGCCAGGTTTCACCGGGGAGCTGTTTTTT. Its translation is CSGSLAGGPGFTGELFF.

V and J are TRBV6-1 and TRBJ2-7; D gene unclear. The CDR3 totals 17 residues. V shed 1 base and J shed 0 bases, with 16 bases lying between them. Germline CDR1 is MNHNS and CDR2 is SASEGT. The CDR3 sequence is CASSEELWQVYSYEQYF. The CDR3 region has the DNA TGTGCCAGCAGTGAAGAGTTGTGGCAGGTGTACTCCTACGAGCAGTACTTC.

The J gene is TRBJ2-7, the V gene TRBV10-1; 8 positions match TRBD2. CDR1 and CDR2 (germline): WNHNN, SYGVQD (reference sequence). The length of the CDR3 is 13 residues. V shed 10 bases, J shed 3 bases, and the junction held 8 bases outside the gene matches. CDR3 DNA: TGCGCCACCCGGGGGGGCGGGCACTACGAGCAGTACTTC. Residues: CATRGGGHYEQYF.

This sequence joins TRBV6-5 and TRBJ2-2; D is unresolved. Trimming took 0 bases from V and 1 from J, leaving 6 bases between them. Germline-derived CDR1 and CDR2 are MNHEY and SVGAGI. The CDR3 is made up of 15 amino acids. The CDR3 region is CASSYSIRNTGELFF. Here the CDR3 DNA reads TGTGCCAGCAGTTACTCGATCAGGAACACCGGGGAGCTGTTTTTT.

The chain employs TRBV18 and TRBJ1-2, with D possibly TRBD1 on 5 matching bases. The V and J ends lost 6 bases and 4 bases respectively, with 12 bases between them. This CDR3 spans 13 amino acids. The V gene's germline CDR1 is KGHSH and CDR2 LQKENI. CDR3 sequence (DNA): TGTGCCAGCTCCTCGGGACGGCTCTATGGCTACACCTTC. Protein sequence: CASSSGRLYGYTF.

The chain couples TRBV5-4 to TRBJ2-7; 8 bases agree with TRBD2. CDR1 and CDR2 from the germline V gene are SGHNT and YYREEE (reference sequence). The ends lost 4 bases at V and 7 bases at J; junction bases unmatched: 7. The CDR3 extends over 13 amino acids. The CDR3 bases are TGTGCCAGCAGCACCGGACTAGCTCGGGAGCAGTACTTC. It specifies CASSTGLAREQYF.